These 20 T cell receptor beta chains share one sample of origin, sequenced in a study of OX40 agonist ivuxolimab in advanced cancers. Only in-frame clones appear in the TCRdb table, and some are missing; sequencing was by immunoSEQ multiplex PCR. The sample lists under 100,000 clones, around nine tenths occurring once. This material consisted of CD4+ or CD8+ T cells sorted from blood, taken in a trial of the OX40 agonist ivuxolimab. These receptors all come from an adult with an advanced solid tumor such as melanoma, head and neck, liver or kidney cancer.

For the CDR3, the DNA is TGTGCCAGCCCCGACAAAGGGGGCTGGGACTATGGCTACACCTTC. Protein sequence: CASPDKGGWDYGYTF. This sequence joins TRBV27 and TRBJ1-2, with TRBD1 matching over 7 bases. Losses at the gene ends were 8 bases for V and 3 bases for J; bases not matched to a gene: 12. CDR1 is MNHEY, CDR2 SMNVEV, per germline (reference sequence). The CDR3 is made up of 15 amino acids.

This chain connects TRBV6-1 to TRBJ2-1; D is tentatively TRBD1 or TRBD2 (6 bases each). Deletions cut 4 bases from V and 0 bases from J, with 19 bases between. Germline CDR1 and CDR2: MNHNS and SASEGT. The length of the CDR3 is 18 residues. As DNA, the CDR3 is TGTGCCAGCAGTGGGCAGATTTTAGGGGGGTACTCCTACAATGAGCAGTTCTTC. Amino acid sequence: CASSGQILGGYSYNEQFF.

The chain has TRBV5-4 and TRBJ2-7; 9 nucleotides line up with TRBD2. The V and J ends lost 5 bases and 1 base, in that order; junction bases with no gene match: 7. Per germline, CDR1 SGHNT and CDR2 YYREEE (reference sequence). The CDR3 has 15 amino acids. CDR3 DNA: TGTGCCAGCAGGGACCGGACTAGCGCTTCCTACGAGCAGTACTTC. Amino acid sequence: CASRDRTSASYEQYF.

About this clone itself: Lacking the conserved final phenylalanine or tryptophan, this CDR3 likely reflects a read error. The genes are TRBV5-1 and TRBJ1-1, with TRBD1 matching 7 bases. Germline lookup yields CDR1 SGHRS and CDR2 YFSETQ. The CDR3 extends over 13 amino acids. V shed 6 bases and J 5 bases; nucleotides not matched to a gene: 7. This CDR3 is CASTRTGATEAFL. For the CDR3, the DNA is TGCGCCAGCACTCGAACAGGGGCGACTGAAGCTTTCCTT.

This clone has a single count. The rearrangement links TRBV28 to TRBJ1-2; no clear D gene. Germline CDR1 MDHEN, CDR2 SYDVKM. V lost 6 bases, J lost 9 bases, and 17 bases lay in between. The CDR3 length is 13 residues. The CDR3 DNA sequence: TGTGCCAGCAGCACCGGGCCCCCAGACAGCTACACCTTC. It translates to CASSTGPPDSYTF.

This clone was counted once. The chain is built from TRBV5-6 and TRBJ1-6, with D unresolved. CDR1 is SGHDT, CDR2 YYEEEE, per germline. Trimming cost V 3 bases and J 14 bases, with 18 bases left between them. This CDR3 has 14 amino acids. The CDR3 sequence is CASSSGRPPNALHF. The CDR3 nucleotides read TGTGCCAGCAGCTCCGGGAGACCCCCTAATGCCCTCCACTTT.

This chain joins TRBV6-1 and TRBJ2-5; 9 nucleotides line up with TRBD2. The germline CDR1 and CDR2 sequences are MNHNS and SASEGT. The CDR3 covers 15 residues. The V and J ends lost 2 bases and 5 bases, in that order; junction bases with no gene match: 6. This CDR3 reads CASSEQRGAGETQYF. The CDR3 nucleotides read TGTGCCAGCAGTGAACAGCGGGGGGCCGGTGAGACCCAGTACTTC.

The V gene is TRBV1, the J gene TRBJ1-1. TRBV1 corresponds to a pseudogene. The CDR3 totals 17 residues. CDR3 sequence (DNA): TGCACCAGCAACATGAGGGAGAGAGCGTACATGAACACTGAAGCTTTCTTT. As protein: CTSNMRERAYMNTEAFF.

The chain combines TRBV6-5 with TRBJ2-7; 8 bases are a match to TRBD2. J was trimmed by 6 bases and V by 6 bases; bases with no gene match: 10. CDR1 is MNHEY, CDR2 SVGAGI, per germline. The CDR3 totals 14 residues. CDR3: CASRPSGSGPEQYF. CDR3 coding DNA: TGTGCCAGCAGACCCAGCGGGAGTGGTCCCGAGCAGTACTTC.

The sample holds one count of this clone. For the CDR3, the DNA is TGTGCCAGCAGTCAGTCCGGGACTAGCGCAGATACGCAGTATTTT. This translates into CASSQSGTSADTQYF. The J gene is TRBJ2-3, the V gene TRBV9; 10 bases are a match to TRBD2. CDR3 size: 15 residues. Looked up from germline, CDR1 is SGDLS and CDR2 is YYNGEE. The junction had 7 bases not matched to a gene; V was cut back by 5 bases and J by 4 bases.

This rearrangement joins TRBV6-6 to TRBJ2-7; D might be TRBD1 (6 bases). With 6 bases removed from V and 7 bases from J, the gap between germline ends came to 10 bases. The CDR3 is made up of 11 amino acids. The germline V gene has CDR1 MNHNY and CDR2 SVGAGI (reference sequence). The CDR3 nucleotides read TGTGCCAGCAGAACAGGGCAGGAGCAGTACTTC. This encodes CASRTGQEQYF.

The genes are TRBV5-6 and TRBJ2-2; D gene uncertain. In germline, CDR1 is SGHDT, CDR2 YYEEEE. The germline V and J ends were trimmed by 0 bases and 9 bases, with 15 bases remaining between them. The CDR3 covers 15 residues. The CDR3 coding sequence is TGTGCCAGCAGCTTGGTAAATCCCGGGCCCCGGGAGCTGTTTTTT. It is translated as CASSLVNPGPRELFF.

This chain joins TRBV2 and TRBJ1-1; D gene unclear. V gave up 5 bases and J gave up 0 bases, with 10 bases separating them. The CDR3 consists of 14 residues. Germline CDR1 reads SNHLY; CDR2 reads FYNNEI. CDR3 nucleotides: TGTGCCAGCAGTCGAGGCAGACTGAACACTGAAGCTTTCTTT. Protein sequence: CASSRGRLNTEAFF.

J is TRBJ2-2 and V is TRBV11-2; D is perhaps TRBD1 (6 bases). CDR1 and CDR2 (germline): SGHAT, FQNNGV. Deletions cut 1 base from V and 1 base from J, with 10 bases between. The CDR3 has 16 residues. The CDR3 bases are TGTGCCAGCAGCTTAGGCAGGACAGTGAACACCGGGGAGCTGTTTTTT. Its protein product is CASSLGRTVNTGELFF.

V is TRBV19 and J is TRBJ2-7, with D perhaps matching TRBD2 (6 bases). This CDR3 has 15 residues. V dropped 1 base and J dropped 2 bases, with 12 bases sitting between them. Germline V gene sequence: CDR1 LNHDA, CDR2 SQIVND (reference sequence). CDR3 nucleotide sequence: TGTGCCAGTAGTATAGGGGGGGACTTAACCTACGAGCAGTACTTC. Translated, it gives CASSIGGDLTYEQYF.

The genes are TRBV5-4 and TRBJ2-7; D perhaps matches TRBD1 (6 bases). The CDR3 loop spans 14 amino acids. Per germline, CDR1 SGHNT and CDR2 YYREEE (reference sequence). The V and J ends lost 4 bases and 4 bases respectively, with 15 bases between them. The CDR3 DNA reads as TGTGCCAGCAGCAGACCAGGGGCTAATTACGAGCAGTACTTC. Translating it yields CASSRPGANYEQYF.

The chain combines TRBV11-2 with TRBJ1-3; TRBD1 is a possible D gene (6 bases). Germline lookup yields CDR1 SGHAT and CDR2 FQNNGV. With 2 bases removed from V and 1 base from J, the gap between germline ends came to 12 bases. This CDR3 spans 16 amino acids. CDR3 bases: TGTGCCAGCAGCTTAATAGGGGGTTTGTCTGGAAACACCATATATTTT. This translates into CASSLIGGLSGNTIYF.

The V call is TRBV11-2, the J call TRBJ1-5, with unresolved D. V was pared by 4 bases and J by 11 bases, with 9 bases between. The CDR3 runs 11 residues. Germline loops: CDR1 SGHAT, CDR2 FQNNGV. The CDR3 sequence is CASSSGKSQHF. The CDR3 DNA reads TGTGCCAGCAGCTCGGGCAAGTCCCAGCATTTT.

J is TRBJ2-5 and V is TRBV7-6; 8 bases match TRBD2. The V and J ends lost 2 bases and 4 bases, in that order; junction bases with no gene match: 0. The germline gives CDR1 SGHVS, CDR2 FNYEAQ. The CDR3 has 13 amino acids. CDR3 loop: CASSLSGRETQYF. CDR3 in DNA: TGTGCCAGCAGCTTAAGCGGGAGAGAGACCCAGTACTTC.

In this sample, this clone turned up once. V gene TRBV5-5 combines with J gene TRBJ1-2; no firm D call. The V and J ends lost 0 bases and 8 bases respectively, with 14 bases between them. The CDR3 runs to 14 residues. Germline CDR1 and CDR2: SGHKS and YYEKEE (reference sequence). CDR3: CASSLGPASGGYTF. The CDR3 DNA is TGTGCCAGCAGCTTGGGGCCAGCCTCCGGGGGCTACACCTTC.